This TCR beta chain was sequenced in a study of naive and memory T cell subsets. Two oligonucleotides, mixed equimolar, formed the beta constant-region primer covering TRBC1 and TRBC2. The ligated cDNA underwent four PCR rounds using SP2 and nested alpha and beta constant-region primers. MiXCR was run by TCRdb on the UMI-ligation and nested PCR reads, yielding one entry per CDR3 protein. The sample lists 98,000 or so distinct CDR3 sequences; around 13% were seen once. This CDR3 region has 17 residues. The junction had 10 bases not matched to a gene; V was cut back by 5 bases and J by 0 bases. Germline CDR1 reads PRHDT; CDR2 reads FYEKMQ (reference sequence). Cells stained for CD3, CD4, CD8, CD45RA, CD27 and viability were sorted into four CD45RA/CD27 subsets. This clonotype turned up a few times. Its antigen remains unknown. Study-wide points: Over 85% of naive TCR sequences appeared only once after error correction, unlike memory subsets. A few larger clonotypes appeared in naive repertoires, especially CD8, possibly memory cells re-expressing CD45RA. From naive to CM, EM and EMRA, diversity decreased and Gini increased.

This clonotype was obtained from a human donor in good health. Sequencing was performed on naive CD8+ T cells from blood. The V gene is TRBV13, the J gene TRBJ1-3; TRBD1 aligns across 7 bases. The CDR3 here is CASSILQDRVSGNTIYF. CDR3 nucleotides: TGTGCCAGCAGCATACTACAAGACAGGGTCTCTGGAAACACCATATATTTT.